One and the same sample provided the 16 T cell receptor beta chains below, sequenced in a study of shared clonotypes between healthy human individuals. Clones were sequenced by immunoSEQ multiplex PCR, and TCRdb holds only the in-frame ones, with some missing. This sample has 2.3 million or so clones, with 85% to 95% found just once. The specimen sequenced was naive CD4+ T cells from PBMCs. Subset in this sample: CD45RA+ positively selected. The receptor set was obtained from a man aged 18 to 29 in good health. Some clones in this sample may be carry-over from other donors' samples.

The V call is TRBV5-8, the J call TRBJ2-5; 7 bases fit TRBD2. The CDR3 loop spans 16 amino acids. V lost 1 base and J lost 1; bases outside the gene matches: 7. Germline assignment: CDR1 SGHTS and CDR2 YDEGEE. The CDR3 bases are TGTGCCAGCAGCTTGCGTGGGGGGGGGTCCCAAGAGACCCAGTACTTC. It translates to CASSLRGGGSQETQYF.

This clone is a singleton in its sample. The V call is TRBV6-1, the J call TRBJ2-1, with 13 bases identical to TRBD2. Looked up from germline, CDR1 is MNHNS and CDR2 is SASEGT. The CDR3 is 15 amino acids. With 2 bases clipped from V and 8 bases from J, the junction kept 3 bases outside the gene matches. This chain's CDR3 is CASSERTSGSYEQFF. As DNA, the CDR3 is TGTGCCAGCAGTGAACGGACTAGCGGGAGCTATGAGCAGTTCTTC.

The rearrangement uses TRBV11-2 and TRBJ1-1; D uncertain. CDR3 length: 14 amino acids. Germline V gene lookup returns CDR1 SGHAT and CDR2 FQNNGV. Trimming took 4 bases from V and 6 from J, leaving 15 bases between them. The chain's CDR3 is CASSSNFRMAEAFF. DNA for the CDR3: TGTGCCAGCAGCTCTAATTTCCGGATGGCTGAAGCTTTCTTT.

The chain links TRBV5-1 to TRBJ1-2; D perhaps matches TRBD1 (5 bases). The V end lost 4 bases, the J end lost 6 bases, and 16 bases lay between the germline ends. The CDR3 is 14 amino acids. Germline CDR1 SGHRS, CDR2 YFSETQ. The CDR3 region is CASSPGVGEDGYTF. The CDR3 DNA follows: TGCGCCAGCAGCCCCGGGGTGGGGGAAGATGGCTACACCTTC.

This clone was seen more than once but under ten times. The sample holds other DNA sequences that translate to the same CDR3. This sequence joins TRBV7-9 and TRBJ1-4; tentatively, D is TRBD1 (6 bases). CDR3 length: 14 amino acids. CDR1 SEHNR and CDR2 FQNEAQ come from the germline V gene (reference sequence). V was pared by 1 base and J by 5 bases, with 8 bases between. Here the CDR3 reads CASSLGTANEKLFF. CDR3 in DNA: TGTGCCAGCAGCTTAGGGACAGCGAATGAAAAACTGTTTTTT.

CDR3 residues: CASSKDRAYEQYF. DNA for the CDR3: TGTGCCAGCAGCAAAGACAGGGCCTACGAGCAGTACTTC. The V call is TRBV11-1, the J call TRBJ2-7; 7 nucleotides align to TRBD1. The CDR3 sequence is 13 residues long. Germline CDR1 reads SGHAT; CDR2 reads FQDESV (reference sequence). V shed 5 bases and J 2 bases; nucleotides not matched to a gene: 3.

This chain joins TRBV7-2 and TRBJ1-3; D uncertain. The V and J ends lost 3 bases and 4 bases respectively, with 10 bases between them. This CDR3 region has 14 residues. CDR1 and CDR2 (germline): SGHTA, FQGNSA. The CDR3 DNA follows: TGTGCCAGCAGCTTCAACGGACTAGGAAACACCATATATTTT. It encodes CASSFNGLGNTIYF.

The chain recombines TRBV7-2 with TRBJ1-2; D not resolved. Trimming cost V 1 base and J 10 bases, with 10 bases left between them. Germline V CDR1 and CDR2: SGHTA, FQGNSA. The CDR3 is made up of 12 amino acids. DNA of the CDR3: TGTGCCAGCAGCTTAGGCCGCCGGGACTACACCTTC. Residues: CASSLGRRDYTF.

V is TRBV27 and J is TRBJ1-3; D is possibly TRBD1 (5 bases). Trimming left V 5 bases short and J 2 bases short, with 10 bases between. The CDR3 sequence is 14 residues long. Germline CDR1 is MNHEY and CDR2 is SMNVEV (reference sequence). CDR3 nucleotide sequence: TGTGCCAGCAGTAGAACAGGAACTGGAAACACCATATATTTT. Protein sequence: CASSRTGTGNTIYF.

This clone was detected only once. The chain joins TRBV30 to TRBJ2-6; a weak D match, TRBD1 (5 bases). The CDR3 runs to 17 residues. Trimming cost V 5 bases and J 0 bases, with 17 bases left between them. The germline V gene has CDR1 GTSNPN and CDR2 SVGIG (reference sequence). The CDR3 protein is CAWEPWGESSGANVLTF. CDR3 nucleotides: TGTGCCTGGGAGCCGTGGGGCGAAAGCTCTGGGGCCAACGTCCTGACTTTC.

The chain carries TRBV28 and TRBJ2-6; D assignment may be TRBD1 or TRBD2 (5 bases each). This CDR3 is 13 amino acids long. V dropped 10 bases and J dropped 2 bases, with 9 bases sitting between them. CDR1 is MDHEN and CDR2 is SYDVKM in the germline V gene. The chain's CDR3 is CATGAAGANVLTF. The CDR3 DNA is TGTGCCACCGGGGCAGCTGGGGCCAACGTCCTGACTTTC.

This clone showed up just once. DNA for the CDR3: TGTGCCAGCAGTTTTGGGACAGGAAGATTCTATGGCTACACCTTC. Translation gives CASSFGTGRFYGYTF. The V call is TRBV28, the J call TRBJ1-2, with 8 bases that match TRBD1. The trim removed 3 bases at V and 4 bases at J, leaving 7 bases unmatched. Germline-derived CDR1 and CDR2 are MDHEN and SYDVKM. This CDR3 spans 15 amino acids.

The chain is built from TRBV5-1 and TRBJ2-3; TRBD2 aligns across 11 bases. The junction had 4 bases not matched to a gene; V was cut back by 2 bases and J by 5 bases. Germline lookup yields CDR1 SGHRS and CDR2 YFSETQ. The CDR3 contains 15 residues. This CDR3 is CASSLLAGELDTQYF. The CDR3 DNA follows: TGCGCCAGCAGCTTACTAGCGGGAGAATTAGATACGCAGTATTTT. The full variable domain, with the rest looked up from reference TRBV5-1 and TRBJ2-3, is KAGVTQTPRYLIKTRGQQVTLSCSPISGHRSVSWYQQTPGQGLQFLFEYFSETQRNKGNFPGRFSGRQFSNSRSEMNVSTLELGDSALYLCASSLLAGELDTQYFGPGTRLTVL.

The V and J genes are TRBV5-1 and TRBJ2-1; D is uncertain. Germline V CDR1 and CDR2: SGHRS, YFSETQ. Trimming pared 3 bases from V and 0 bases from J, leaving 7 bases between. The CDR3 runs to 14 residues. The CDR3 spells CASSSRTSYNEQFF. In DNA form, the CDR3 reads TGCGCCAGCAGCTCCCGTACCTCCTACAATGAGCAGTTCTTC. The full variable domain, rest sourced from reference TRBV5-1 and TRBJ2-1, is KAGVTQTPRYLIKTRGQQVTLSCSPISGHRSVSWYQQTPGQGLQFLFEYFSETQRNKGNFPGRFSGRQFSNSRSEMNVSTLELGDSALYLCASSSRTSYNEQFFGPGTRLTVL.

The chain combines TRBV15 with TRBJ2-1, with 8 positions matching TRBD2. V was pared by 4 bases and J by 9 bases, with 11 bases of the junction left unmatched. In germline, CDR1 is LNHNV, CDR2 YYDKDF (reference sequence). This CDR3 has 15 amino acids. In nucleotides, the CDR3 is TGTGCCACCAGCAAGGCGGTACTAGCGGCGAGTGAGCAGTTCTTC. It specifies CATSKAVLAASEQFF.

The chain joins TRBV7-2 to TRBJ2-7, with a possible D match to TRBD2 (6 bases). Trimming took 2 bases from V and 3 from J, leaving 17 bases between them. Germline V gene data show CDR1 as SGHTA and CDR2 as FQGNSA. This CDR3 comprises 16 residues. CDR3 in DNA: TGTGCCAGCAGCTTACCTGTGGCTAGGAGGGACTACGAGCAGTACTTC. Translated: CASSLPVARRDYEQYF.